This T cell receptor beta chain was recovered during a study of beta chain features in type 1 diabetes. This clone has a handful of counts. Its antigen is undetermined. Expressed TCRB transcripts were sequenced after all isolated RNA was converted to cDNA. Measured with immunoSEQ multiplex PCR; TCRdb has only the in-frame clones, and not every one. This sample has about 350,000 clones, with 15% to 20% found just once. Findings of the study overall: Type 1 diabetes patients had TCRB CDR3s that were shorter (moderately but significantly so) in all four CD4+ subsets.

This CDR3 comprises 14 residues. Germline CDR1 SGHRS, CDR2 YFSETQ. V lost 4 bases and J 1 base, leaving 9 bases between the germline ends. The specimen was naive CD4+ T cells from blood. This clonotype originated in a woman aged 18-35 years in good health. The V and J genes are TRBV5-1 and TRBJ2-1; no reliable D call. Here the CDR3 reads CASSRSDSYNEQFF. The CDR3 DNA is TGCGCCAGCAGCAGGAGCGATTCCTACAATGAGCAGTTCTTC.